These T cell receptor beta chains were read from a single sample in a study of blood T cell repertoires in COVID-19. Only in-frame clones appear in the TCRdb table, and some are missing; sequencing was by immunoSEQ multiplex PCR. Here the sample spans about 250,000 clones, about 85% being singletons. The sequencing input was peripheral blood. These receptors were taken from a young man with active or convalescent COVID-19. CDR3s include the opening cysteine and the closing phenylalanine or tryptophan. A D gene is named only where the DNA matches it firmly. Clone sizes are given selectively: once, few, many, or a class where the clone is expanded.

clone size,V gene,CDR3 length,D gene,J gene,CDR3 DNA,CDR3 protein
-,TRBV6-4,20,-,TRBJ1-2,TGTGCCAGATGTGGGAGGGAGGGTGACTCATCCCATATAATTACCTATGGCTACACCTTC,CARCGREGDSSHIITYGYTF
-,TRBV7-2,17,-,TRBJ2-2,TGTGCCAGCAGCTCCTGGGGGGGCGGCCTTGGGACCGGGGAGCTGTTTTTT,CASSSWGGGLGTGELFF
-,TRBV5-1,12,-,TRBJ1-2,TGCGCCAGCAGTATAGGGGTCTATGGCTACACCTTC,CASSIGVYGYTF
-,TRBV5-1,16,TRBD1,TRBJ1-2,TGCGCCAGCAGCTTGGGAGGGGGCCCCGTAAACTATGGCTACACCTTC,CASSLGGGPVNYGYTF
once,TRBV28,16,-,TRBJ2-5,TGTGCCAGCAGTTCTTACAGGGAGTCTTTTTCAGAGACCCAGTACTTC,CASSSYRESFSETQYF
-,TRBV6-6,15,TRBD1,TRBJ1-5,TGTGCCAGCAGTTACGGACAGGGGGCAGTTCAGCCCCAGCATTTT,CASSYGQGAVQPQHF
-,TRBV9,14,TRBD2,TRBJ2-7,TGTGCCAGCAGCGTTGACACTAGCGGTTACGAGCAGTACTTC,CASSVDTSGYEQYF
-,TRBV7-2,13,-,TRBJ1-5,TGTGCCAGCAGCTCTACGGGGTATCAGCCCCAGCATTTT,CASSSTGYQPQHF
-,TRBV7-8,13,TRBD1,TRBJ1-2,TGTGCCAGCAGCGTACTACAGGGGAGTGGCTACACCTTC,CASSVLQGSGYTF
-,TRBV4-3,15,-,TRBJ2-1,TGCGCCAGCAGCCAAGGAGGGGGTAATTTGAATGAGCAGTTCTTC,CASSQGGGNLNEQFF
few,TRBV9,13,-,TRBJ1-6,TGTGCCAGCAGCGTACGAACAGATTCACCCCTCCACTTT,CASSVRTDSPLHF
-,TRBV2,14,TRBD1,TRBJ1-1,TGTGCCAGCAATCAACAGGGGGAGAGGACTGAAGCTTTCTTT,CASNQQGERTEAFF
-,TRBV28,15,-,TRBJ2-1,TGTGCCAGCAGGACAAGGGACAACCGGTACGGTGAGCAGTTCTTC,CASRTRDNRYGEQFF
-,TRBV27,13,-,TRBJ1-2,TGTGCCAGCAGCTTCTCTCAGGGGTATGGCTACACCTTC,CASSFSQGYGYTF
-,TRBV6-6,14,-,TRBJ2-5,TGTGCCAGCAGTTGGACAAGGTACCAAGAGACCCAGTACTTC,CASSWTRYQETQYF
-,TRBV7-2,14,-,TRBJ1-4,TGTGCCAGCAGCCCCACGAGGGGGAATGGAAAACTGTTTTTT,CASSPTRGNGKLFF
-,TRBV7-3,12,-,TRBJ2-7,TGTGCCAGCAGCCGACACGGGGGCGAGCAGTACTTC,CASSRHGGEQYF
-,TRBV14,12,-,TRBJ1-1,TGTGCCAGCAGCCCAGGGTTCACTGAAGCTTTCTTT,CASSPGFTEAFF
-,TRBV6-6,15,-,TRBJ2-4,TGTGCCAGCAGCCGTCCTCGGGTAGCCAAAAACATTCAGTACTTC,CASSRPRVAKNIQYF
few,TRBV7-3,14,-,TRBJ2-2,TGTGCCAGCAGACGGGGGTCCCACACCGGGGAGCTGTTTTTT,CASRRGSHTGELFF
-,TRBV9,14,TRBD1,TRBJ2-7,TGTGCCAGCAGCGGGGGACAGGGGATATACGAGCAGTACTTC,CASSGGQGIYEQYF
-,TRBV11-1,16,TRBD1,TRBJ2-7,TGTGCCAGCAGCCCAGGGGGGACAGGGGCCCCCTACGAGCAGTACTTC,CASSPGGTGAPYEQYF
-,TRBV18,16,TRBD2,TRBJ2-2,TGTGCCAGCTCACCAACCAGCGGGGTGAACACCGGGGAGCTGTTTTTT,CASSPTSGVNTGELFF
-,TRBV19,15,TRBD1,TRBJ1-5,TGTGCCAGTAGTATAGGGACAGGGGGCGGTCAGCCCCAGCATTTT,CASSIGTGGGQPQHF
-,TRBV2,14,-,TRBJ1-2,TGTGCCAGCAGTGATTTGAGGGCCCACTATGGCTACACCTTC,CASSDLRAHYGYTF
-,TRBV5-4,17,-,TRBJ2-2,TGTGCCAGCAGCTTGGATGGTGTGAGCTCCCCGGCCGGGGAGCTGTTTTTT,CASSLDGVSSPAGELFF
-,TRBV12-2,14,-,TRBJ1-2,TGTGCAAGTCGCTTACAAGACAGGGTGTATGGCTACACCTTC,CASRLQDRVYGYTF
-,TRBV2,12,TRBD1,TRBJ1-2,TGTGCCAGCAGTGAGGGCAGGGGGGGCTACACCTTC,CASSEGRGGYTF
-,TRBV15,12,-,TRBJ2-3,TGTGCCACCAGCCGTCCAGGAGATACGCAGTATTTT,CATSRPGDTQYF
once,TRBV19,16,TRBD1,TRBJ2-7,TGTGCCAGTAGTACCCGCGACAGGGGGCCCTCCTACGAGCAGTACTTC,CASSTRDRGPSYEQYF
-,TRBV6-2/TRBV6-3,17,-,TRBJ2-7,TGTGCCAGCAGTTACGAATTGGCGGGACTCAACTCCTACGAGCAGTACTTC,CASSYELAGLNSYEQYF
-,TRBV29-1,13,-,TRBJ2-5,TGCAGCGTCCGAGGATCAGACCAAGAGACCCAGTACTTC,CSVRGSDQETQYF
-,TRBV5-1,15,TRBD1,TRBJ1-1,TGCGCCAGCAGTCAAGGCGGGACAGCGAACACTGAAGCTTTCTTT,CASSQGGTANTEAFF
-,TRBV28,17,-,TRBJ1-6,TGTGCCAGCAGACAGACGTTCTTGGCCGGGGGTAATTCACCCCTCCACTTT,CASRQTFLAGGNSPLHF
-,TRBV18,13,-,TRBJ1-1,TGTGCCAGCTCACCACTGCAGGGAACTGAAGCTTTCTTT,CASSPLQGTEAFF
-,TRBV3-1/TRBV3-2,12,-,TRBJ1-1,TGTGCCAGCAGCCACGGTAACACTGAAGCTTTCTTT,CASSHGNTEAFF
-,TRBV6-5,16,TRBD1,TRBJ1-3,TGTGCCAGCAGTTACTTTTCCCAGGGGGGTGGAAACACCATATATTTT,CASSYFSQGGGNTIYF
-,TRBV11-2,16,-,TRBJ1-1,TGTGCCAGCAGCTTAGTATTCGGCGGGGCACACACTGAAGCTTTCTTT,CASSLVFGGAHTEAFF
few,TRBV7-8,14,-,TRBJ1-2,TGTGCCAGCAGCCAGATCGGGGGGGTCTATGGCTACACCTTC,CASSQIGGVYGYTF
-,TRBV5-1,15,-,TRBJ2-2,TGCGCCAGCAGCTTTGGAGGGGGGGCCACCGGGGAGCTGTTTTTT,CASSFGGGATGELFF
-,TRBV5-6,19,TRBD2,TRBJ2-2,TGTGCCAGCACTTACTACTCCAGGGACCCAGGGAGGGGCACCGGGGAGCTGTTTTTT,CASTYYSRDPGRGTGELFF
once,TRBV23-1,14,-,TRBJ2-7,TGCGCCAGCAGTCATCAGCAGGGGAACTACGAGCAGTACTTC,CASSHQQGNYEQYF
once,TRBV11-2,14,-,TRBJ1-4,TGTGCCAGCAGCCAGGGGATGTGGTTTGAAAAACTGTTTTTT,CASSQGMWFEKLFF
-,TRBV11-3,15,TRBD1,TRBJ2-3,TGTGCCAGCAGCTCGTTGGGACAGGGCACAGATACGCAGTATTTT,CASSSLGQGTDTQYF
-,TRBV5-4,15,-,TRBJ1-4,TGTGCCAGCAGCTTGGGCGGGGAGTCTAATGAAAAACTGTTTTTT,CASSLGGESNEKLFF
-,TRBV14,14,TRBD2,TRBJ2-3,TGTGCCAGCAGCCGGGGACTAGCGGGGGATACGCAGTATTTT,CASSRGLAGDTQYF